The T cell receptor (beta chain) described here comes from a study of blood T cell repertoires in COVID-19. Study information: Acute and convalescent COVID-19 specimens originated in the United States, Italy and Spain. T cells, B-cell-depleted T cells, or PBMCs provided the cDNA or gDNA that served as material.

The CDR3 covers 15 residues. With V trimmed by 4 bases and J by 4 bases, 9 bases remained unmatched. CDR1 is SGHNT and CDR2 is YYREEE in the germline V gene (reference sequence). In the original workflow: Scientists estimated how many nucleated cells there were by amplifying reference gene primers. Libraries were prepared by immunoSEQ multiplex PCR; TCRdb keeps only in-frame clonotypes and omits some of them. That table gives V, J and clone size, and the DNA gave D and trimming. In the table there are tens of thousands of clones, approximately 79% of which are singletons. This chain joins TRBV5-4 and TRBJ1-1; 8 bases are shared with TRBD1. Sequencing input: peripheral blood. The sequence derives from a woman aged 80 or over with active or convalescent COVID-19. The CDR3 loop is CASSTGQGLGTEAFF. CDR3 DNA: TGTGCCAGCAGCACAGGACAGGGTCTAGGCACTGAAGCTTTCTTT.